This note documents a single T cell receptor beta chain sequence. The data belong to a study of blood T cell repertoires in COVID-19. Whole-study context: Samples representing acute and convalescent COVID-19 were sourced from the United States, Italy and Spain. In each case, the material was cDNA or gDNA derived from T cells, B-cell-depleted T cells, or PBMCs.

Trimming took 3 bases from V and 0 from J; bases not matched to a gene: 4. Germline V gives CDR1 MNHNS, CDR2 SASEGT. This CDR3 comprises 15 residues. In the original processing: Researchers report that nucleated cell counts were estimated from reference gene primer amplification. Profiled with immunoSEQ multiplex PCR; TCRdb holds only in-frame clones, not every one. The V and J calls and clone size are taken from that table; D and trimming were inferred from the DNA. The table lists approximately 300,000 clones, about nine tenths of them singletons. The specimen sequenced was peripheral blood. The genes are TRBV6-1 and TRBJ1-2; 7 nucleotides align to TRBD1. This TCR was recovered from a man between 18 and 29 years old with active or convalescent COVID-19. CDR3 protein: CASSERGQTNYGYTF. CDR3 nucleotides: TGTGCCAGCAGTGAGAGGGGGCAGACTAACTATGGCTACACCTTC.